This passage covers 21 T cell receptor beta chains from one sample sequenced in a study of T cells of healthy individuals. TCRdb called the 5' RACE reads again in MiXCR, with one record for every CDR3 protein. This sample yields over 95,000 distinct CDR3 sequences, of which around 17% are seen a single time; 6.2% belongs to the top ten. These receptor sequences come from a human donor in good health.

This clonotype was observed a handful of times. V is TRBV29-1 and J is TRBJ2-6; 11 nucleotides agree with TRBD1. Germline V gives CDR1 SQVTM, CDR2 ANQGSEA. The CDR3 has 18 residues. With 5 bases clipped from V and 1 base from J, the junction kept 10 bases outside the gene matches. DNA for the CDR3: TGCAGCGTTCCCGGGACAGGGGGGGCGTCTTCTGGGGCCAACGTCCTGACTTTC. Its translation: CSVPGTGGASSGANVLTF.

The rearrangement links TRBV28 to TRBJ2-7, with TRBD1 matching 10 bases. CDR3 length equals 14 residues. J gave up 4 bases and V 5 bases, and 5 bases lay outside the gene matches. Germline V lookup: CDR1 MDHEN, CDR2 SYDVKM. CDR3 protein: CASSLPGQGYEQYF. DNA of the CDR3: TGTGCCAGCAGTCTGCCGGGACAGGGGTACGAGCAGTACTTC.

This clonotype was observed a few times. This rearrangement joins TRBV13 to TRBJ1-6; D remains unclear. The germline V gene has CDR1 PRHDT and CDR2 FYEKMQ (reference sequence). The CDR3 has 15 amino acids. The ends were cut back, 1 base at V and 5 bases at J, with 9 bases in the middle. CDR3 DNA sequence: TGTGCCAGCAGCTTAGCCGGCCGAGATAATTCACCCCTCCACTTT. Translating gives CASSLAGRDNSPLHF. Complete variable domain (other parts from reference TRBV13 and TRBJ1-6): AAGVIQSPRHLIKEKRETATLKCYPIPRHDTVYWYQQGPGQDPQFLISFYEKMQSDKGSIPDRFSAQQFSDYHSELNMSSLELGDSALYFCASSLAGRDNSPLHFGNGTRLTVT.

There are many counts of this clonotype. The chain combines TRBV7-2 with TRBJ1-2; TRBD1 is a possible D gene (5 bases). The germline gives CDR1 SGHTA, CDR2 FQGNSA. The CDR3 runs to 17 residues. Between the trimmed V and J ends, which lost 5 bases and 2 bases, there was a span of 21 bases. CDR3 sequence reads: CASSAQVRGAGNYGYTF. The DNA of the CDR3 is TGTGCCAGCAGCGCGCAGGTCCGGGGAGCAGGGAACTATGGCTACACCTTC.

The rearrangement uses TRBV29-1 and TRBJ2-6; D is ambiguous. The CDR3 is 13 amino acids. Germline assignment: CDR1 SQVTM and CDR2 ANQGSEA. V was pared by 4 bases and J by 0 bases, with 4 bases between. CDR3 bases: TGCAGCGTTGCTCTCTCTGGGGCCAACGTCCTGACTTTC. Protein: CSVALSGANVLTF.

This clonotype turned up a few times. The chain carries TRBV20-1 and TRBJ2-1; TRBD2 matches 12 bases. The CDR3 has 15 amino acids. After removal of 6 bases from V and 0 bases from J, the junction contained 3 bases not matched to a gene. Germline V gene data show CDR1 as DFQATT and CDR2 as SNEGSKA (reference sequence). CDR3 sequence reads: CSAPGLAGSYNEQFF. The CDR3 nucleotides read TGCAGTGCCCCGGGACTAGCGGGCTCCTACAATGAGCAGTTCTTC.

This clonotype was found many times. This chain uses TRBV28 with TRBJ2-7; TRBD1 agrees at 7 bases. The CDR3 extends over 15 amino acids. Trimming took 2 bases from V and 5 from J; bases not matched to a gene: 9. The V gene's germline CDR1 is MDHEN and CDR2 SYDVKM. The CDR3 sequence is CASSLVREGAHEQYF. The CDR3 coding sequence is TGTGCCAGCAGTTTAGTCCGTGAGGGGGCCCACGAGCAGTACTTC.

This clonotype came up many times. V gene TRBV6-2 or TRBV6-3 combines with J gene TRBJ1-5; D is ambiguous. V shed 6 bases and J shed 9 bases, with 15 bases lying between them. This CDR3 has 13 residues. In germline, CDR1 is MNHEY, CDR2 SVGEGT. The CDR3 DNA reads TGTGCCAGCAGCCAGGACTCTTTTCGGCCCCAGCATTTT. Its translation is CASSQDSFRPQHF.

The chain has TRBV20-1 and TRBJ2-7; 10 nucleotides line up with TRBD2. CDR3 length equals 14 residues. The germline V gene has CDR1 DFQATT and CDR2 SNEGSKA (reference sequence). Trimming at V came to 6 bases and at J to 1 base, leaving 6 bases not matched to a gene. The CDR3 sequence: CSASPSGSSYEQYF. The CDR3, as DNA: TGCAGTGCCTCCCCTAGCGGGAGTTCCTACGAGCAGTACTTC.

The V gene is TRBV24-1, the J gene TRBJ2-2; 11 bases fit TRBD1. There are 16 residues in the CDR3. The ends lost 5 bases at V and 5 bases at J; junction bases unmatched: 6. Germline CDR1 reads KGHDR; CDR2 reads SFDVKD. The CDR3 here is CATSAADRGRTGELFF. The CDR3 DNA reads as TGTGCCACCAGTGCCGCGGACAGGGGGCGGACCGGGGAGCTGTTTTTT.

This clonotype was observed a few times. One end of the junction is discordant with germline, which a read error may explain. V and J are TRBV7-7 and TRBJ2-7; D may correspond to TRBD1 or TRBD2 (7 bases each). The germline gives CDR1 SSHAT, CDR2 FNYEAQ (reference sequence). This CDR3 region has 14 residues. CDR3 sequence reads: CASSPGGVPSEQYF. The CDR3 DNA is TGTGCTAGCAGCCCAGGGGGGGTCCCCAGCGAGCAGTACTTC.

This clonotype was recorded a few times. This rearrangement joins TRBV14 to TRBJ2-1; D uncertain. The V gene's germline CDR1 is SGHDN and CDR2 FVKESK. V shed 1 base and J shed 3 bases, with 4 bases lying between them. The CDR3 runs to 13 residues. CDR3 bases: TGTGCCAGCAGCCAAGTTATCTACAATGAGCAGTTCTTC. Its translation is CASSQVIYNEQFF.

This clonotype was found many times. The V and J genes are TRBV4-3 and TRBJ1-2, with D possibly being TRBD1 (6 bases). Germline CDR1 LGHNA, CDR2 YSLEER. The CDR3 totals 16 residues. V shed 0 bases and J shed 8 bases, with 19 bases lying between them. CDR3 residues: CASSQEQGGGQDGYTF. CDR3 bases: TGCGCCAGCAGCCAAGAACAGGGCGGGGGGCAGGACGGCTACACCTTC.

This clonotype was picked up many times. CDR3 residues: CASSSDPNYGYTF. In DNA, the CDR3 is TGTGCCAGCTCATCAGACCCTAACTATGGCTACACCTTC. The gene calls are TRBV18 and TRBJ1-2; no firm D call. The CDR3 loop spans 13 amino acids. Between the trimmed V and J ends, which lost 5 bases and 0 bases, there was a span of 7 bases. The germline gives CDR1 KGHSH, CDR2 LQKENI.

The chain joins TRBV4-1 to TRBJ2-5, with a weak D call TRBD2 (7 bases). From germline, CDR1 is MGHRA and CDR2 YSYEKL. This CDR3 contains 16 residues. V was cut by 4 bases and J by 5 bases, with 20 bases left in between. In DNA, the CDR3 is TGCGCCAGCAGCCGACTACCGGGGGGCTCCCGGGAGACCCAGTACTTC. This gives the protein CASSRLPGGSRETQYF.

This clonotype was picked up many times. This sequence joins TRBV20-1 and TRBJ1-1, with a possible D match to TRBD1 (5 bases). Deletions cut 0 bases from V and 0 bases from J, with 14 bases between. The germline CDR1 and CDR2 sequences are DFQATT and SNEGSKA (reference sequence). This CDR3 comprises 16 residues. The CDR3 region is CSARDGWGSLNTEAFF. The CDR3 DNA is TGCAGTGCTAGAGATGGATGGGGCAGCTTGAACACTGAAGCTTTCTTT.

CDR3 in DNA: TGCAGTGCTAGAGGCATGGTAATCGACGAGCAGTACTTC. It is translated as CSARGMVIDEQYF. The rearrangement joins TRBV20-1 to TRBJ2-7; the D is unclear. Germline CDR1 reads DFQATT; CDR2 reads SNEGSKA (reference sequence). Trimming stripped 1 base from V and 5 bases from J, with 12 bases between. The CDR3 spans 13 residues.

This clonotype was observed a handful of times. This sequence joins TRBV4-1 and TRBJ1-1; maybe TRBD1 (6 bases). Trimming left V 0 bases short and J 4 bases short, with 6 bases between. In germline, CDR1 is MGHRA, CDR2 YSYEKL. CDR3 length: 13 amino acids. The CDR3 reads CASSQEGGTEAFF. The CDR3 DNA reads as TGCGCCAGCAGCCAAGAAGGGGGCACTGAAGCTTTCTTT.

This clonotype was seen a handful of times. This chain links TRBV4-2 with TRBJ2-2; 9 nucleotides line up with TRBD2. The CDR3 is 17 amino acids. Germline assignment: CDR1 LGHNA and CDR2 YNFKEQ. V was clipped by 4 bases and J by 5 bases; unmatched bases: 11. The CDR3 region is CASSPPTSGIPTGELFF. The CDR3 DNA reads as TGTGCCAGCAGCCCCCCGACTAGCGGAATCCCGACCGGGGAGCTGTTTTTT.

In this sample, this clonotype turned up a few times. The rearrangement uses TRBV7-2 and TRBJ2-1; D unresolved. This CDR3 comprises 15 residues. Germline CDR1 is SGHTA and CDR2 is FQGNSA. Trimming took off 0 bases at V and 2 bases at J, with 8 bases between the two ends. CDR3 sequence: CASSLAFPTYNEQFF. CDR3 coding DNA: TGTGCCAGCAGCTTAGCCTTCCCCACCTACAATGAGCAGTTCTTC.

Comments on this clonotype: A much larger clone differs by one base, so this may be a read error. The chain joins TRBV15 to TRBJ1-5, with TRBD1 as a possible D gene (6 bases). The CDR3 sequence is 15 residues long. Looked up from germline, CDR1 is LNHNV and CDR2 is YYDKDF (reference sequence). The CDR3 protein is CVTSSGWGGAQPQHF. As DNA, the CDR3 is TGTGTCACCAGCAGTGGCTGGGGGGGGGCCCAGCCCCAGCATTTT.